The clone carrying this T cell receptor beta chain has a handful of counts. What it binds is not known. V was pared by 6 bases and J by 4 bases, with 15 bases between. This CDR3 is built from 14 residues. Unique molecular identifiers were carried by the TCR beta cDNA libraries. There were roughly 0.95 to 11 million T cells, and around 500,000 cDNA molecules came from them. TCRdb passed the PCR reads through MiXCR, listing each CDR3 protein once. The table has roughly 400,000 distinct CDR3 sequences, roughly 38% seen once. The data are from a study of post-analysis software for immune sequencing data. Study-wide background: The patients showed relapsing-remitting, secondary progressive and progressive-relapsing multiple sclerosis courses. Study-wide findings and caveats: For normalized Chao1 diversity, multiple sclerosis patients scored significantly lower than controls did. Roughly five TRBV segments were more frequent in patients than controls; TRBV5-6, TRBV5-1 and TRBV20-1 belonged to this group.

This receptor was taken from a girl aged 2 to 10 with multiple sclerosis. The sequencing input was blood. This chain joins TRBV12-3 or TRBV12-4 and TRBJ1-1, with D unclear. The CDR3 loop is CASRYRSGGTEAFF. CDR3 DNA: TGTGCCAGCAGATACCGGAGTGGTGGCACTGAAGCTTTCTTT.